This T cell receptor (beta chain) stems from a study of radiotherapy plus CTLA-4 blockade in lung cancer. About the research overall: Of all patients, approximately 18% responded objectively and 25% to 35% showed disease control.

Of note for this clone: Its specificity is not known.

Study results and caveats: Clones derived from tumor TCRs expanded in blood after radiotherapy plus ipilimumab.

Repertoires were generated with immunoSEQ multiplex PCR, while TCRdb's copy carries only in-frame clones and drops some. The sample carries 30,000 to 45,000 clones, around 79% recorded once. Alongside CTLA-4 blockade with ipilimumab, patients with chemo-refractory metastatic non-small-cell lung cancer received focal radiation. Germline values: CDR1 LGHNA, CDR2 YNFKEQ. This CDR3 has 15 residues. V gave up 0 bases and J gave up 1 base, with 7 bases separating them. This sequence originates from a human donor with non-small cell lung cancer who had stable disease on radiotherapy plus ipilimumab. The sequencing here drew on peripheral blood, taken from a patient treated with radiotherapy plus ipilimumab. The gene calls are TRBV4-2 and TRBJ1-5, with D unresolved. CDR3 amino acids: CASSQDRGSNQPQHF. The CDR3 nucleotides are TGTGCCAGCAGCCAAGATCGGGGAAGCAATCAGCCCCAGCATTTT.